A single TCR beta chain is shown here with its context. This sample stems from a study of blood T cell repertoires in COVID-19. The trim removed 3 bases at V and 7 bases at J, leaving 9 bases unmatched. Germline V lookup: CDR1 KGHSH, CDR2 LQKENI. CDR3 length: 15 residues. Sequencing used immunoSEQ multiplex PCR; TCRdb keeps in-frame clones, though not all of them. The profile covers over 65,000 clones, with roughly 78% appearing a single time and roughly a third taken by the ten largest. The clonotype originates from a man in his 60s with COVID-19, enrolled during active disease. This sequence joins TRBV18 and TRBJ1-5; 7 bases agree with TRBD1. The material sequenced was peripheral blood. This CDR3 is CASSPRQGEGQPQHF. Here the CDR3 DNA reads TGTGCCAGCTCACCTAGACAGGGAGAAGGCCAGCCCCAGCATTTT.